This TCR beta chain derives from a study of CD8 T cells in ankylosing spondylitis. The TCR beta libraries were generated through quantitative 5'-RACE incorporating molecular barcodes. TCRdb analysed the 5' RACE reads with MiXCR anew, one entry per CDR3 protein. The sample has roughly 26,000 distinct CDR3 sequences, over 10% seen once; the top ten hold 30% to 35%. The sample holds many counts of this clonotype. What it recognizes is unknown. Study-level points and caveats: With a CD8+ phenotype, disease-linked clones were relatively rare in peripheral blood. Both synovial fluid and blood in reactive arthritis had previously been reported to carry some motif variants. What seemed typical of ankylosing spondylitis blood was a TCR beta motif built from roughly 8 highly homologous variants.

The sequence derives from a male donor with ankylosing spondylitis or in good health (not recorded which). The material sequenced was blood.

This chain's CDR3 is CASSFRLDVEQFF. The CDR3 DNA reads as TGTGCCAGTAGTTTTCGACTAGATGTAGAGCAGTTCTTC. The chain joins TRBV19 to TRBJ2-1; D might be TRBD2 (6 bases). Germline V gene data show CDR1 as LNHDA and CDR2 as SQIVND (reference sequence). CDR3 length: 13 amino acids. V lost 5 bases, J lost 10 bases, and 15 bases lay in between. The entire variable domain, with the rest obtained from reference TRBV19 and TRBJ2-1, is as follows: DGGITQSPKYLFRKEGQNVTLSCEQNLNHDAMYWYRQDPGQGLRLIYYSQIVNDFQKGDIAEGYSVSREKKESFPLTVTSAQKNPTAFYLCASSFRLDVEQFFGPGTRLTVL.